A selection of T cell receptor beta chains follows, all from one sample in a study of blood T cell repertoires in COVID-19. The table came from immunoSEQ multiplex PCR; TCRdb's copy has only in-frame clones and leaves some out. Of roughly 48,000 clones listed, about three quarters are singletons. Sequencing was carried out using peripheral blood. The receptors derive from a human donor with active or convalescent COVID-19. The donor label of this sample is uncertain. Both conserved end residues are part of each CDR3. The D gene is left open where the match is weak. Clone size is not always given. Where it is, it says once, few, many or a class for expanded clones.

>TRBV12-3/TRBV12-4|TRBJ1-4|NA|NA
TGTGCCAGCAGTTTTCAGGGGAGTGAAAAACTGTTTTTT
CASSFQGSEKLFF
>TRBV18|TRBJ2-1|TRBD2|few
TGTGCCAGCTCACCACCGGGACTAGCGGGGAACAATGAGCAGTTCTTC
CASSPPGLAGNNEQFF
>TRBV6-1|TRBJ1-2|TRBD1|NA
TGTGCCAGCAGTGAAGGCCGACAGGGGTCCTATGGCTACACCTTC
CASSEGRQGSYGYTF
>TRBV27|TRBJ2-7|NA|NA
TGTGCCAGCAGTTTGATCCAGGGCGAGCAGTACTTC
CASSLIQGEQYF
>TRBV4-1|TRBJ2-7|TRBD2|once
TGCGCCAGCAGCCCGAGCAAAACTAGCGGTACTAGGGACGAGCAGTACTTC
CASSPSKTSGTRDEQYF
>TRBV2|TRBJ1-3|TRBD1|NA
TGTGCCAGCAGTGCCGAACAGGGGGGAAACACCATATATTTT
CASSAEQGGNTIYF
>TRBV5-1|TRBJ2-7|NA|NA
TGCGCCAGCAAGTTTGGGGGGACCGCCTACGAGCAGTACTTC
CASKFGGTAYEQYF
>TRBV13|TRBJ1-1|NA|NA
TGTGCCAGCAGGCGGGCGGGGAACACTGAAGCTTTCTTT
CASRRAGNTEAFF
>TRBV21-1|TRBJ2-1|NA|NA
TGTGCCAGCAGCCGACTAGCGGGACACAATGAGCAGTTCTTC
CASSRLAGHNEQFF
>TRBV3-1/TRBV3-2|TRBJ1-2|NA|NA
TGTGCCAGCAGCCAAGAAGCAGGGGTATATGGCTACACCTTC
CASSQEAGVYGYTF
>TRBV3-1/TRBV3-2|TRBJ2-7|NA|NA
TGTGCCAGCAGCCGATCGGGAGAGAGCCAGTACTTC
CASSRSGESQYF
>TRBV19|TRBJ2-7|NA|few
TGTGCCAGTAGTGGCAACTACGCCGGGTCCTACGAGCAGTACTTC
CASSGNYAGSYEQYF
>TRBV5-1|TRBJ2-3|TRBD1|NA
TGCGCCAGCAGCTCCCCCGACAGGGGCACAGATACGCAGTATTTT
CASSSPDRGTDTQYF
>TRBV29-1|TRBJ2-4|NA|NA
TGCAGCGTCACTGTATCGCAAGCCAAAAACATTCAGTACTTC
CSVTVSQAKNIQYF
>TRBV7-8|TRBJ2-7|NA|NA
TGTGCCAGCAGCTTAGCGGAACAGGCTCCCTCCCGCTTC
CASSLAEQAPSRF
>TRBV7-2|TRBJ2-7|NA|NA
TGTGCCAGCAGCCTAAGACTAGAGTACGAGCAGTACTTC
CASSLRLEYEQYF
>TRBV7-2|TRBJ1-1|TRBD1|NA
TGTGCCAGCAGCCCTATGACAGGGTTCGCCACTGAAGCTTTCTTT
CASSPMTGFATEAFF
>TRBV30|TRBJ2-7|NA|NA
TGTGCCTGGAGCCCTTCCTACGAGCAGTACTTC
CAWSPSYEQYF
>TRBV27|TRBJ1-5|NA|few
TGTGCCAGCAGTTCCCTCGACAGGCAAGGCCAGCCCCAGCATTTT
CASSSLDRQGQPQHF
>TRBV7-3|TRBJ2-2|TRBD1|NA
TGTGCCAGCAGCTCCCGGGACAGGGAAAACACCGGGGAGCTGTTTTTT
CASSSRDRENTGELFF
>TRBV9|TRBJ2-7|NA|NA
TGTGCCAGCAGCGTAGGGGCGGCTCTAGGGGAATCCTACGAGCAGTACTTC
CASSVGAALGESYEQYF
>TRBV11-3|TRBJ2-5|NA|NA
TGTGCCAGCAGTCCCGGGGCGGGGGAGACCCAGTACTTC
CASSPGAGETQYF
>TRBV9|TRBJ2-7|TRBD2|NA
TGTGCCAGCAGCGTAGGGCTGGGGGGGAGCTACGAGCAGTACTTC
CASSVGLGGSYEQYF
>TRBV28|TRBJ2-5|NA|NA
TGTGCCAGCAACCGTCCGGGAGAATGGGAGACCCAGTACTTC
CASNRPGEWETQYF
>TRBV6-5|TRBJ1-2|NA|NA
TGTGCCAGCAGAACAAATGAAAACTATGGCTACACCTTC
CASRTNENYGYTF
>TRBV7-2|TRBJ1-5|NA|NA
TGTGCCAGCAGCACCCAGGGCCATCAGCCCCAGCATTTT
CASSTQGHQPQHF
>TRBV6-5|TRBJ2-5|TRBD2|once
TGTGCCAGTTGTCCAGCGGGAGGTTCGGGGGAGACCCAGTACTTC
CASCPAGGSGETQYF
>TRBV29-1|TRBJ2-7|TRBD2|once
TGCAGCGTTGATACTAGCGGTCACAGCTCCTACGAGCAGTACTTC
CSVDTSGHSSYEQYF
>TRBV10-3|TRBJ1-1|NA|NA
TGTGCCATCCTCGGGCAGGGAAGGTTCGGCACTGAAGCTTTCTTT
CAILGQGRFGTEAFF
>TRBV6-1|TRBJ1-4|TRBD1|NA
TGTGCCAGCAGTGACCGGGACAGGGGGCGTACTAATGAAAAACTGTTTTTT
CASSDRDRGRTNEKLFF
>TRBV13|TRBJ1-3|TRBD1|NA
TGTGCCAGCAGCCTTAGACAGGGGCTGGGGAACACCATATATTTT
CASSLRQGLGNTIYF
>TRBV6-6|TRBJ1-5|NA|NA
TGTGCCAGCAGTTTGTTGGGGGCGGACAATCAGCCCCAGCATTTT
CASSLLGADNQPQHF
>TRBV10-3|TRBJ2-7|TRBD2|NA
TGTGCCATCAGTGAGTCCGCGGGGGACGAGCAGTACTTC
CAISESAGDEQYF
>TRBV7-3|TRBJ2-2|TRBD2|once
TGTGCCAGCAGCTCCGGACTAGCCGGCGGGGAGCTGTTTTTT
CASSSGLAGGELFF
>TRBV6-5|TRBJ1-5|TRBD1|NA
TGTGCCAGCAGGGGACAGGGGAATCAGCCCCAGCATTTT
CASRGQGNQPQHF
>TRBV4-1|TRBJ1-1|NA|once
TGCGCCAGCAGCCTCTCCGGCGTCCAGGGGAACACTGAAGCTTTCTTT
CASSLSGVQGNTEAFF
>TRBV29-1|TRBJ1-2|TRBD1|NA
TGCAGCGTTGTGACAGGGGATCTAGGGAGCTATGGCTACACCTTC
CSVVTGDLGSYGYTF
>TRBV5-4|TRBJ2-3|NA|NA
TGTGCCAGCAGCTTGGACTCGAATACGCAGTATTTT
CASSLDSNTQYF
>TRBV14|TRBJ2-7|NA|NA
TGTGCCAGCAGCCAAGACAGGTTCGCCTACGAGCAGTACTTC
CASSQDRFAYEQYF
>TRBV9|TRBJ2-7|TRBD2|NA
TGTGCCAGCAGCGCTTCGAGCAAGACTAGCGGGACTACTACCTACGAGCAGTACTTC
CASSASSKTSGTTTYEQYF
>TRBV6-5|TRBJ2-3|TRBD1|NA
TGTGCCAGCAATCGAGGGGGGACAGGCTCAGGAAGCAGGTATTTT
CASNRGGTGSGSRYF
>TRBV5-1|TRBJ1-5|NA|NA
TGCGCCAGCCCGATTCCAGACTGGAGCCGCCAGCCCCAGCATTTT
CASPIPDWSRQPQHF
>TRBV12-3/TRBV12-4|TRBJ1-4|NA|NA
TGTGCCAGCAGTCCACGTCGGTTTGAAAAACTGTTTTTT
CASSPRRFEKLFF
>TRBV11-3|TRBJ2-7|TRBD1|NA
TGTGCCAGCAGCAGAGGGGGGACAGGGAGCTCCTACGAGCAGTACTTC
CASSRGGTGSSYEQYF
>TRBV12-5|TRBJ1-4|NA|NA
TGTGCTAGTGGTTTGGGACAGGTCTATGAAAAACTGTTTTTT
CASGLGQVYEKLFF
>TRBV4-3|TRBJ2-7|TRBD2|NA
TGCGCCAGCAGCCAAGAGAGCGGGAGGCCGAGAACCTACGAGCAGTACTTC
CASSQESGRPRTYEQYF
>TRBV9|TRBJ1-2|NA|NA
TGTGCCAGCAGCGCCCTCAGCGGCACCCGGGGTGGCTACACCTTC
CASSALSGTRGGYTF
>TRBV4-3|TRBJ1-5|NA|NA
TGCGCCAGCAGCCTTACGACTCAACAGCCCCAGCATTTT
CASSLTTQQPQHF
>TRBV5-6|TRBJ1-6|TRBD1|NA
TGTGCCAGCAGCTGGGACAGCTATAATTCACCCCTCCACTTT
CASSWDSYNSPLHF
>TRBV25-1|TRBJ1-1|TRBD1|once
TGTGCCAGCAGTGAATATAAGGGGGCGCACACTGAAGCTTTCTTT
CASSEYKGAHTEAFF
>TRBV3-1/TRBV3-2|TRBJ1-2|TRBD1|NA
TGTGCCAGCAGCCAAAGACCGGGACAGGGATACGGCTACACCTTC
CASSQRPGQGYGYTF
>TRBV6-5|TRBJ1-4|NA|NA
TGTGCCAGCAGTACCCCGGGGTCCGAAAAACTGTTTTTT
CASSTPGSEKLFF
>TRBV5-1|TRBJ2-7|TRBD2|NA
TGCGCCAGCAGCGTGAGCGGGAACTACGAGCAGTACTTC
CASSVSGNYEQYF
>TRBV5-1|TRBJ2-5|NA|few
TGCGCCAGCAGCTTGGCCACAGGGCGGGAGACCCAGTACTTC
CASSLATGRETQYF
>TRBV28|TRBJ2-1|TRBD2|NA
TGTGCCAGCTCAAGGACTAGCGGGAGGTCCAGAGAGCAGTTCTTC
CASSRTSGRSREQFF
>TRBV5-4|TRBJ1-2|TRBD1|once
TGTGCCAGCAGCTGGGACAGGGGCCCGGGTGGCTACACCTTC
CASSWDRGPGGYTF
>TRBV14|TRBJ1-2|NA|few
TGTGCCAGCAGCCAAGATGGCTACAGGAGCGATGGCTACACCTTC
CASSQDGYRSDGYTF